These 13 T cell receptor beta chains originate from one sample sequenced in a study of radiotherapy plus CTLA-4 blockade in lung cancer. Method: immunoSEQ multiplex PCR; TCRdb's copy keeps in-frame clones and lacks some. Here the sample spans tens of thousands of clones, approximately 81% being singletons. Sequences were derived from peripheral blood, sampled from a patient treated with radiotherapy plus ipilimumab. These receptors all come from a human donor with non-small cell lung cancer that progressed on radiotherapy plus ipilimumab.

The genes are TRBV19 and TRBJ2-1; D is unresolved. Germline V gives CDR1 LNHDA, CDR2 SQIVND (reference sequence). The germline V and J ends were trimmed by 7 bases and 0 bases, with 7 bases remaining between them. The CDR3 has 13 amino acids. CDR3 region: CASNDVSYNEQFF. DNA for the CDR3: TGTGCCAGTAATGACGTCTCCTACAATGAGCAGTTCTTC. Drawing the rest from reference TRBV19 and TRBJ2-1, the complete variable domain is DGGITQSPKYLFRKEGQNVTLSCEQNLNHDAMYWYRQDPGQGLRLIYYSQIVNDFQKGDIAEGYSVSREKKESFPLTVTSAQKNPTAFYLCASNDVSYNEQFFGPGTRLTVL.

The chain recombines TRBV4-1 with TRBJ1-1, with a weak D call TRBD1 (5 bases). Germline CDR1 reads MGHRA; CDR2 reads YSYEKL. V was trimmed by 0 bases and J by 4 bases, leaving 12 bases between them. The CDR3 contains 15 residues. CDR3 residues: CASSQDRVRGTEAFF. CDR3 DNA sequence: TGCGCCAGCAGCCAAGACAGGGTTAGGGGCACTGAAGCTTTCTTT.

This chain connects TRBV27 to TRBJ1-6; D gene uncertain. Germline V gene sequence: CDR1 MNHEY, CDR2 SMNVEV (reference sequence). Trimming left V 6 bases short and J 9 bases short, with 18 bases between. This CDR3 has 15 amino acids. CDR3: CASRSFRVVVSPLHF. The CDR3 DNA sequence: TGTGCCAGCAGGAGTTTCCGAGTGGTCGTTTCACCCCTCCACTTT.

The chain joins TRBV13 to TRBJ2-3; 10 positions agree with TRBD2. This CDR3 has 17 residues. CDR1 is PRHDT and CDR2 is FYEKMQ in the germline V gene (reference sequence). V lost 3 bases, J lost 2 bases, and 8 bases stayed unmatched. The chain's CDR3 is CASSFGEGLAITDTQYF. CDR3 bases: TGTGCCAGCAGCTTCGGAGAGGGACTAGCGATCACAGATACGCAGTATTTT.

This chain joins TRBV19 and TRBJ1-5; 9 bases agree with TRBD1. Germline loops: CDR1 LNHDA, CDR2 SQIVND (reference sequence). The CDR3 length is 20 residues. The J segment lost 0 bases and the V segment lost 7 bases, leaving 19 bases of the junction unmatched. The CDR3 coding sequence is TGTGCCAGTACCATGAAATACAGGGGGCTAAGATACAATAGCAATCAGCCCCAGCATTTT. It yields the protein CASTMKYRGLRYNSNQPQHF.

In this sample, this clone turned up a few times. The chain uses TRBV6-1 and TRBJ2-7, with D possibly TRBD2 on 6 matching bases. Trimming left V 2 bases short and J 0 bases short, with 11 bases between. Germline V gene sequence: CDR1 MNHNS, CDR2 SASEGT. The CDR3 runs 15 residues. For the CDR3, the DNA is TGTGCCAGCAGTGAAACCAGGACTAACTCCTACGAGCAGTACTTC. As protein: CASSETRTNSYEQYF.

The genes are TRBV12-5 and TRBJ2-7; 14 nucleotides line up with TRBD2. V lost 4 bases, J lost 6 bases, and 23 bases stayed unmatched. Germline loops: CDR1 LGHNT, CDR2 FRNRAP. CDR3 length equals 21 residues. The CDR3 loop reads CASGYTQGGLAGGPARVEQYF. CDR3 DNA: TGTGCTAGTGGTTACACCCAAGGAGGACTAGCGGGGGGACCTGCACGTGTCGAGCAGTACTTC.

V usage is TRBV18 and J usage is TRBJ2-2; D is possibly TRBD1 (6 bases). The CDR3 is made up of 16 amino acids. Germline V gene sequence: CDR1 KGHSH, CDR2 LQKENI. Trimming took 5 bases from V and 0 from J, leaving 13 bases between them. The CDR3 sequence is CASSFRDTTNTGELFF. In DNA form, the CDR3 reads TGTGCCAGCTCATTCCGGGACACGACGAACACCGGGGAGCTGTTTTTT.

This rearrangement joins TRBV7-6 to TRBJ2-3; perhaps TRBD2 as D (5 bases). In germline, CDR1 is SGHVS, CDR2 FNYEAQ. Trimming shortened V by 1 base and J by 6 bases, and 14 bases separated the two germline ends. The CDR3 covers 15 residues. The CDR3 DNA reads TGTGCCAGCAGCTTAGACGGTCGGGGATTGGATACGCAGTATTTT. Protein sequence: CASSLDGRGLDTQYF.

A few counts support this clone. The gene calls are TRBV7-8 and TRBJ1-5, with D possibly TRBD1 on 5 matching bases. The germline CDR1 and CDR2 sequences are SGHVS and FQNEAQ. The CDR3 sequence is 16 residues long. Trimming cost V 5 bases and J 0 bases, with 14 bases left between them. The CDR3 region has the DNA TGTGCCAGCAGCCTCTCGGGAGGGGCTAGCAATCAGCCCCAGCATTTT. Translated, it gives CASSLSGGASNQPQHF.

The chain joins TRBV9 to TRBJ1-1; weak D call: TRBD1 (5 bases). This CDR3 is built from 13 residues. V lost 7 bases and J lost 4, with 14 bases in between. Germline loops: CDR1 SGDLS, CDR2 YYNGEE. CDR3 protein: CASGRDRGTEAFF. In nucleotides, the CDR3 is TGTGCCAGCGGCAGGGACCGGGGCACTGAAGCTTTCTTT.

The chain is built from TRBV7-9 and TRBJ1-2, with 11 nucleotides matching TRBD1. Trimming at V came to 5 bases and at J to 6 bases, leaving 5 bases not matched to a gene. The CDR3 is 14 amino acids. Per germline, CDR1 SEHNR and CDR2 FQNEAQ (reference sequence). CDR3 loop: CASSLGQGVDGYTF. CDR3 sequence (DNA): TGTGCCAGCAGCCTGGGACAGGGGGTCGATGGCTACACCTTC.

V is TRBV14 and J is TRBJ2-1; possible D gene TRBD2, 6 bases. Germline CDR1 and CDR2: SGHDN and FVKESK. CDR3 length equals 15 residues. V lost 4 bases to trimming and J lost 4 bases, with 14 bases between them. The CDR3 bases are TGTGCCAGCAGCCCCGGGGGTTTTCCTTACAATGAGCAGTTCTTC. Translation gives CASSPGGFPYNEQFF.